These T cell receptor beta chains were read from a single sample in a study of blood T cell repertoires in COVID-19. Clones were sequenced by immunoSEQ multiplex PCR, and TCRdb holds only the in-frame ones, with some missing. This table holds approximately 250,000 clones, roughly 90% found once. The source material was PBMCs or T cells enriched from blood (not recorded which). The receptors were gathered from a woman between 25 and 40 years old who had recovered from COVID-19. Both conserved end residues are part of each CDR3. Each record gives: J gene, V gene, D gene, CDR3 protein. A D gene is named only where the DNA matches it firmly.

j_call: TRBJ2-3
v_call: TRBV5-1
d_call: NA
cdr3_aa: CASSVGHTDTQYF

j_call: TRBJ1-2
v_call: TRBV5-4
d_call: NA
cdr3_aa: CASSLASGSRRDDGYGYTF

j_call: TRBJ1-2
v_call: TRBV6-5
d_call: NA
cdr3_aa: CASITGSPLNYGYTF

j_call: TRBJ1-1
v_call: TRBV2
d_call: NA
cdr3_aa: CASNGQPNTEAFF

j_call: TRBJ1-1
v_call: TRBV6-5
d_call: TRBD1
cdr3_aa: CASSYRDRGRPAFF

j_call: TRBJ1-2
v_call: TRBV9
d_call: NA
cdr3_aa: CASSLGLQESGYGYTF

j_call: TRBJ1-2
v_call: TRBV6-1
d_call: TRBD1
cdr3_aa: CASSDWDRGAYGYTF

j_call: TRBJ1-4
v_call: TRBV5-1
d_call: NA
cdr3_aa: CASSLGTPYQATNEKLFF

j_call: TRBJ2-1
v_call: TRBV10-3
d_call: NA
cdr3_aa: CAISEGGGEQFF

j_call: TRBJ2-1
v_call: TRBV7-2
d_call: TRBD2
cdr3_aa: CASSSRVGTSRGIVNEQFF

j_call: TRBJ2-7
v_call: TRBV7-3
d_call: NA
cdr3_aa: CASSLSSGSGEQYF

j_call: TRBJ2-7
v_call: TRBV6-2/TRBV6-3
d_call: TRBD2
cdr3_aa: CASSYSGSGGALAEQYF

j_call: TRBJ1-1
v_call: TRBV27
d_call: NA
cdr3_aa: CASSWVSGYRAFF

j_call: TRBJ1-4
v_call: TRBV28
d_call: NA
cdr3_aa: CASRPGQQTNEKLFF

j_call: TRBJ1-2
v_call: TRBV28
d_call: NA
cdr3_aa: CASRPTGGDGYTF

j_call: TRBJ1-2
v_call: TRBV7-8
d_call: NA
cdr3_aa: CASSLSRGPANYGYTF

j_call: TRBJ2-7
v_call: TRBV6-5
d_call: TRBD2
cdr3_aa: CASNHLAGRYEQYF

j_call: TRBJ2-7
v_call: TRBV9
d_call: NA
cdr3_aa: CASSVDLRREQYF

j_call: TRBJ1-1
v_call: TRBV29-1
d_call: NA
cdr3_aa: CSVGHENTEAFF

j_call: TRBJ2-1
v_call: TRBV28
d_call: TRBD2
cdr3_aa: CASSLITAGGYNEQFF

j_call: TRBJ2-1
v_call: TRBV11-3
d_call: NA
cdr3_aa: CASTGSYNEQFF

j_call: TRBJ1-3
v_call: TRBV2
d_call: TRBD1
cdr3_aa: CASSGQGANSGNTIYF

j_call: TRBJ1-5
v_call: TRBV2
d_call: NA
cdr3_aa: CASSEWARFSNQPQHF

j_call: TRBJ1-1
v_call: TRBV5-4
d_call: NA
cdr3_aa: CASSLDSYTEAFF

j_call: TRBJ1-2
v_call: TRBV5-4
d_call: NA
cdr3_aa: CASSLTTGANYGYTF

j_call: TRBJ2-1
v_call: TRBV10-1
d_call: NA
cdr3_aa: CASSGTDYNEQFF

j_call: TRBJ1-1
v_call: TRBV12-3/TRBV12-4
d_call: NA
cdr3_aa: CASSWAASEAFF

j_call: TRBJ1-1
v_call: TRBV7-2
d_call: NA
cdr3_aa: CASSLVILSLTNTEAFF

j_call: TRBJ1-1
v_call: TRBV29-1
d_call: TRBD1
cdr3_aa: CSGVPGTGLNTEAFF

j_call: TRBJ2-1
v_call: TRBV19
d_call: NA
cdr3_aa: CASIMARQGYNEQFF

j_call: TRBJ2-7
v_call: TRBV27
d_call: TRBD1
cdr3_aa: CASSSAGTGFDYEQYF

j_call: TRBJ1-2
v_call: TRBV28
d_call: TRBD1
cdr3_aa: CASSKTGHGYTF

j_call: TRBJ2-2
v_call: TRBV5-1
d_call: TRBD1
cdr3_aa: CASSLGGGAGTGELFF

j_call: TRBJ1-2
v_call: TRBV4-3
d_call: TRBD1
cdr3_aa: CASSQDKGTGWFDNGYTF

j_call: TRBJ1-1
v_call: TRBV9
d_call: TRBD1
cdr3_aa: CASSAGTGVSTEAFF

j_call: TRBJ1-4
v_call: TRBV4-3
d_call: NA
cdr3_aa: CASRQAYGGTNEKLFF

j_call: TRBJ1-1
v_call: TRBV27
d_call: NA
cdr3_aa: CASRKKGVNTEAFF

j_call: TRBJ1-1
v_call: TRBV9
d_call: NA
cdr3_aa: CASSSGTEAFF

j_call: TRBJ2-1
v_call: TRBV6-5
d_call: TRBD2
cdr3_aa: CASSYSDVARGVAFF

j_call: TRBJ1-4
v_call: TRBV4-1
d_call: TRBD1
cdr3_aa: CASSQPPGQGGEKLFF

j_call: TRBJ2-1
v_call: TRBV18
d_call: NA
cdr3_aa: CASSPRRAGPAIEQFF

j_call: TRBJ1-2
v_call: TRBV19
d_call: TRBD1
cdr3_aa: CASSIRDSDPNYGYTF

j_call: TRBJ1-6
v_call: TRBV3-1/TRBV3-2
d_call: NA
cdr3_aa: CASSQDSSYNSPLHF

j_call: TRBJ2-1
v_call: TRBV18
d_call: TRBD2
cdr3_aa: CASSPASGRFSEQFF

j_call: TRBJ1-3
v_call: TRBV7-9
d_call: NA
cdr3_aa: CASSLTGNSGNTIYF

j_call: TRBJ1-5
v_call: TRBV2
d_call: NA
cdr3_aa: CASRVDRANQPQHF

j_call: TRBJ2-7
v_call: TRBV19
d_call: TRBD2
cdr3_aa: CASSILPTSGIYEQYF

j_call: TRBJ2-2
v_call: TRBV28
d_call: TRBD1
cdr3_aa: CASRSPTGQGLTGELFF

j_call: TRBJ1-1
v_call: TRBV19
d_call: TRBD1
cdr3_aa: CASRGGGLAEAFF

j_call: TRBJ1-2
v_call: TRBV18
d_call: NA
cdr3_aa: CASSVDTGFNYGYTF

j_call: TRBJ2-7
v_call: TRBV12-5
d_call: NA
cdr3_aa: CASGLVAGAYEQYF

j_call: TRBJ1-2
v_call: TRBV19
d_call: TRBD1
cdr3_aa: CASSMSDRAGGYTF

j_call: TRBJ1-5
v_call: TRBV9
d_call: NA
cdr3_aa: CASSSGNNQPQHF

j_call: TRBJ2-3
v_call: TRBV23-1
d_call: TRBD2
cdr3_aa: CASSQFPEGGPTDTQYF

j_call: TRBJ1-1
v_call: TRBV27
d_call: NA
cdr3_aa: CASSLLGANTEAFF